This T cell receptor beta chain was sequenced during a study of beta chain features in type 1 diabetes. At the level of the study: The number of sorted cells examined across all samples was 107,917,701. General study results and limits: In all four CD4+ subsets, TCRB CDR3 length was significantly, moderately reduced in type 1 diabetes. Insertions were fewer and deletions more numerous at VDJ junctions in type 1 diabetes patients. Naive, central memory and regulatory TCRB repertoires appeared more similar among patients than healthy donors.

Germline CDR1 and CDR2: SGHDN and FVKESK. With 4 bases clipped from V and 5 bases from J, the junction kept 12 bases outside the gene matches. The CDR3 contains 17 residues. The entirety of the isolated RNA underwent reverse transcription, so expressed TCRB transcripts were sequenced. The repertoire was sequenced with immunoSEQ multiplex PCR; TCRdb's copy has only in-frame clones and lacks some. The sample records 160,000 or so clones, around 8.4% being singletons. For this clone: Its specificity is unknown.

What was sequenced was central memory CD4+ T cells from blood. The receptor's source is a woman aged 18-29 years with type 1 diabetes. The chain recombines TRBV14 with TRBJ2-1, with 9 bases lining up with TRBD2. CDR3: CASSRRVAGVSDNEQFF. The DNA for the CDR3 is TGTGCCAGCAGCCGCCGAGTAGCGGGAGTTAGCGACAATGAGCAGTTCTTC.